These 3 T cell receptor beta chains share one sample of origin, sequenced in a study of monozygotic twins with inflammatory bowel disease. No DNA is given; TCRdb re-called the 5' RACE reads and lists each CDR3 protein once. This sample's table has a few hundred thousand distinct CDR3 sequences. The sequencing input was blood. The origin of the receptors is a human donor with ulcerative colitis or Crohn's disease, or a healthy co-twin of an affected twin (not recorded which).

J is TRBJ2-2 and V is TRBV28; with no DNA, the TCRdb D assignment of TRBD2 cannot be verified. The CDR3 covers 14 residues. Germline V gene data show CDR1 as MDHEN and CDR2 as SYDVKM. CDR3 protein: CATIAGVATGELFF. The entire variable domain, with the rest obtained from reference TRBV28 and TRBJ2-2, is as follows: DVKVTQSSRYLVKRTGEKVFLECVQDMDHENMFWYRQDPGLGLRLIYFSYDVKMKEKGDIPEGYSVSREKKERFSLILESASTNQTSMYLCATIAGVATGELFFGEGSRLTVL.

The chain employs TRBV5-1 and TRBJ1-6; the D gene TCRdb calls, TRBD1, cannot be checked with no DNA. This CDR3 spans 15 amino acids. CDR1 is SGHRS and CDR2 is YFSETQ in the germline V gene. CDR3 sequence: CASSLEGDSDSPLHF.

The chain is built from TRBV6-5 and TRBJ2-3; TCRdb's D call, TRBD2, is unchecked because there is no DNA. Germline loops: CDR1 MNHEY, CDR2 SVGAGI. The CDR3 has 17 residues. The CDR3 sequence: CASSYLSSGARADTQYF.